Sequencing of this TCR beta chain was carried out in a study of blood T cell repertoires in COVID-19. Study summary: The United States, Italy and Spain provided the acute and convalescent COVID-19 samples.

This clone has just one count. Germline loops: CDR1 MRHNA, CDR2 SNTAGT. The CDR3 runs to 16 residues. V was pared by 5 bases and J by 7 bases, with 12 bases of the junction left unmatched. Measured with immunoSEQ multiplex PCR; TCRdb has only the in-frame clones, and not every one. This sample has some 350,000 clones, with 65% to 85% found just once. The rearrangement joins TRBV6-4 to TRBJ1-4, with 8 bases aligning to TRBD1. This TCR was sampled from a man under 40 with active or convalescent COVID-19. What was sequenced was peripheral blood. The CDR3 here is CASSIEPGTGTEKLFF. CDR3 nucleotide sequence: TGTGCCAGCAGTATTGAACCCGGGACAGGAACTGAAAAACTGTTTTTT.